The 23 T cell receptor beta chains below come from one sample, sequenced in a study of cytomegalovirus exposure and HLA in healthy donors (dated 2017 in TCRdb). Libraries were built with the immunoSEQ multiplex PCR assay. Not all clones reach the TCRdb copy of this immuneACCESS table, which keeps in-frame sequences only. Checked studies attribute under half of the gap to unresolved V genes and leave the rest unexplained. The sample profile shows 110,000 or so clones; approximately 90% of them were found once. The top ten hold around 4.1% of the sample. The source material was PBMCs. The receptors stem from a woman aged 18-29 years in good health and CMV-seropositive.

This clone has a handful of counts. This chain uses TRBV6-5 with TRBJ2-7; D is undetermined. Trimming left V 6 bases short and J 7 bases short, with 10 bases between. This CDR3 has 11 amino acids. Germline V gives CDR1 MNHEY, CDR2 SVGAGI. The DNA of the CDR3 is TGTGCCAGCAGCCTGGGCCAAGAGCAGTACTTC. Amino acid sequence: CASSLGQEQYF.

This clone occurred a few times. Germline and junction disagree at one end, which may indicate a read error. The chain uses TRBV6-6 and TRBJ1-6; 7 bases fit TRBD1. The length of the CDR3 is 13 residues. The germline CDR1 and CDR2 sequences are MNHNY and SVGAGI (reference sequence). CDR3 sequence (DNA): TGCGCGGGCCGGGACAGCCCAAATTCACCCCTCCACTTT. Protein product: CAGRDSPNSPLHF.

This CDR3 is CAWSVNGGSQPQHF. The CDR3 DNA sequence: TGTGCCTGGAGTGTCAACGGCGGGAGTCAGCCCCAGCATTTT. The V and J genes are TRBV30 and TRBJ1-5; D is unclear. Germline V gives CDR1 GTSNPN, CDR2 SVGIG (reference sequence). The CDR3 extends over 14 amino acids. V was cut by 0 bases and J by 6 bases, with 12 bases left in between.

V gene TRBV9 combines with J gene TRBJ2-1, with TRBD1 as a possible D gene (5 bases). The CDR3 spans 15 residues. Looked up from germline, CDR1 is SGDLS and CDR2 is YYNGEE. Trimming left V 0 bases short and J 5 bases short, with 12 bases between. The DNA for the CDR3 is TGTGCCAGCAGCGTAGAGGGGTGGATCCACAATGAGCAGTTCTTC. This sequence encodes CASSVEGWIHNEQFF.

The J gene is TRBJ2-2, the V gene TRBV28, with 7 bases lining up with TRBD1. V lost 6 bases to trimming and J lost 4 bases; unmatched junction nucleotides: 17. Germline-derived CDR1 and CDR2 are MDHEN and SYDVKM. CDR3 length: 18 amino acids. CDR3 in DNA: TGTGCCAGCAGCTGGGGACGGCTCAGGACAGGATTCACCGGGGAGCTGTTTTTT. It encodes CASSWGRLRTGFTGELFF.

This chain uses TRBV5-1 with TRBJ2-2, with D uncertain. CDR3 length: 16 residues. CDR1 SGHRS and CDR2 YFSETQ come from the germline V gene. V was shortened by 0 bases and J by 0 bases, with 9 bases between the two germline ends. The CDR3 region has the DNA TGCGCCAGCAGCTTGGGGCAAGTCGCGAACACCGGGGAGCTGTTTTTT. It codes for CASSLGQVANTGELFF.

V usage is TRBV27 and J usage is TRBJ2-1; TRBD2 agrees at 8 bases. J was trimmed by 2 bases and V by 3 bases; bases with no gene match: 3. This CDR3 comprises 15 residues. The germline CDR1 and CDR2 sequences are MNHEY and SMNVEV (reference sequence). The CDR3 bases are TGTGCCAGCAGTTTGTCGGGGGGGACCTACAATGAGCAGTTCTTC. Its translation: CASSLSGGTYNEQFF.

Notes on this clone: Mismatch with germline at one junction end may stem from a read error. This chain's CDR3 is CANPGQGRGPGYF. In DNA form, the CDR3 reads TGTGCCAACCCGGGACAGGGAAGGGGACCCGGTTATTTC. The genes are TRBV6-4 and TRBJ2-7; 9 bases are shared with TRBD1. CDR3 length equals 13 residues. The germline V gene has CDR1 MRHNA and CDR2 SNTAGT.

The rearrangement joins TRBV30 to TRBJ1-4; perhaps TRBD1 as D (5 bases). This CDR3 has 15 amino acids. Between the trimmed V and J ends, which lost 0 bases and 3 bases, there was a span of 11 bases. Germline CDR1 GTSNPN, CDR2 SVGIG (reference sequence). The DNA of the CDR3 is TGTGCCTGGAGTGTACGGGGAGGGGCTAATGAAAAACTGTTTTTT. The encoded protein is CAWSVRGGANEKLFF.

The rearrangement uses TRBV7-9 and TRBJ2-7; D is possibly TRBD1 (6 bases). The CDR3 is made up of 15 amino acids. Germline values: CDR1 SEHNR, CDR2 FQNEAQ (reference sequence). V dropped 3 bases and J dropped 7 bases, with 19 bases sitting between them. CDR3 protein: CASSFFGTNNGEQYF. The CDR3 bases are TGTGCCAGCAGCTTTTTCGGGACAAATAACGGTGAGCAGTACTTC.

V usage is TRBV6-5 and J usage is TRBJ2-1; 14 bases match TRBD2. The J segment lost 6 bases and the V segment lost 6 bases, leaving 1 base of the junction unmatched. The CDR3 consists of 14 residues. CDR1 and CDR2 from the germline V gene are MNHEY and SVGAGI. The chain's CDR3 is CASRTSGGANEQFF. The CDR3 DNA reads as TGTGCCAGCAGGACTAGCGGGGGGGCCAATGAGCAGTTCTTC.

V usage is TRBV5-1 and J usage is TRBJ1-5; possible D gene TRBD1, 5 bases. This CDR3 contains 12 residues. Germline V lookup: CDR1 SGHRS, CDR2 YFSETQ. Between the trimmed V and J ends, which lost 7 bases and 5 bases, there was a span of 10 bases. Written as DNA, the CDR3 is TGCGCCAGCCAACGGGGGGATCAGCCCCAGCATTTT. Protein: CASQRGDQPQHF.

The chain joins TRBV28 to TRBJ2-1; 8 bases are shared with TRBD2. V gave up 7 bases and J gave up 0 bases; unmatched junction bases: 8. Germline V gene data show CDR1 as MDHEN and CDR2 as SYDVKM. The CDR3 loop spans 16 amino acids. CDR3 nucleotide sequence: TGTGCCAGCACTCCGGGGGGGCTTAGCTCCTACAATGAGCAGTTCTTC. Its translation: CASTPGGLSSYNEQFF.

The CDR3 loop reads CAWRGADSYEQYF. The CDR3 DNA sequence: TGTGCCTGGAGGGGGGCTGATTCCTACGAGCAGTACTTC. The V gene is TRBV30, the J gene TRBJ2-7, with D possibly being TRBD1 (6 bases). Trimming stripped 3 bases from V and 1 base from J, with 10 bases between. The CDR3 has 13 amino acids. Germline V gives CDR1 GTSNPN, CDR2 SVGIG (reference sequence).

The chain has TRBV7-8 and TRBJ2-7, with 7 positions matching TRBD1. The CDR3 runs to 15 residues. Germline trimming cut 5 bases from V and 6 bases from J; bases unmatched to any gene: 13. CDR1 and CDR2 (germline): SGHVS, FQNEAQ. This CDR3 reads CASSPLLGQSSEQYF. The CDR3 region has the DNA TGTGCCAGCAGCCCCTTATTGGGACAGTCATCCGAGCAGTACTTC.

The chain links TRBV28 to TRBJ2-1; 7 bases map to TRBD2. This CDR3 region has 13 residues. Losses at the gene ends were 6 bases for V and 8 bases for J; bases not matched to a gene: 7. Looked up from germline, CDR1 is MDHEN and CDR2 is SYDVKM. The CDR3 DNA reads as TGTGCCAGCAGCGGGCGGGAGAGGGATGAGCAGTTCTTC. Its translation: CASSGRERDEQFF.

This rearrangement joins TRBV5-1 to TRBJ1-4; tentatively, D is TRBD1 (6 bases). This CDR3 has 13 residues. Germline CDR1 and CDR2: SGHRS and YFSETQ. V lost 6 bases and J 6 bases, leaving 12 bases between the germline ends. CDR3 sequence (DNA): TGCGCCAGCACCACAGGGAGGGATGAAAAACTGTTTTTT. The encoded protein is CASTTGRDEKLFF.

This sequence joins TRBV11-3 and TRBJ1-1; D is undetermined. Germline-derived CDR1 and CDR2 are SGHNT and YENEEA. The CDR3 is 12 amino acids. Trimming pared 5 bases from V and 4 bases from J, leaving 8 bases between. This chain's CDR3 is CASSTLGTEAFF. The CDR3 region has the DNA TGTGCCAGCAGCACCCTCGGCACTGAAGCTTTCTTT.

This CDR3 reads CASSHREATQYF. DNA for the CDR3: TGTGCCAGCAGCCACCGGGAAGCCACGCAGTATTTT. The rearrangement uses TRBV4-2 and TRBJ2-3, with D maybe TRBD2 (5 bases). The V end was cut by 3 bases, the J end by 9 bases, with 10 bases between. The CDR3 spans 12 residues. Germline V gene sequence: CDR1 LGHNA, CDR2 YNFKEQ.

The J gene is TRBJ2-7, the V gene TRBV7-2; D perhaps matches TRBD2 (5 bases). The CDR3 is 13 residues long. V was trimmed by 0 bases and J by 5 bases, leaving 8 bases between them. Germline lookup yields CDR1 SGHTA and CDR2 FQGNSA. The CDR3 here is CASSLAGENEQYF. CDR3 nucleotides: TGTGCCAGCAGCTTAGCCGGGGAAAACGAGCAGTACTTC.

V is TRBV6-6 and J is TRBJ1-2, with 9 positions matching TRBD1. The V and J ends lost 0 bases and 5 bases, in that order; junction bases with no gene match: 1. The CDR3 totals 14 residues. The germline V gene encodes CDR1 MNHNY and CDR2 SVGAGI (reference sequence). The DNA for the CDR3 is TGTGCCAGCAGTTACTCGACAGGGGGTTATGGCTACACCTTC. Amino acid sequence: CASSYSTGGYGYTF.

This clone was observed a single time. The V gene is TRBV10-2, the J gene TRBJ2-2; a weak D match, TRBD2 (7 bases). The CDR3 covers 16 residues. The V gene lost 7 bases and the J gene lost 1 base, with 16 bases spanning the gap. The germline gives CDR1 WSHSY, CDR2 SAAADI. CDR3 loop: CASKLARGGNTGELFF. DNA for the CDR3: TGCGCCAGCAAACTAGCGAGAGGGGGGAACACCGGGGAGCTGTTTTTT.

This chain connects TRBV6-4 to TRBJ2-7, with 11 bases fitting TRBD2. V gave up 4 bases and J gave up 5 bases; unmatched junction bases: 7. This CDR3 comprises 15 residues. Per the germline V gene, CDR1 is MRHNA and CDR2 is SNTAGT. The CDR3 DNA sequence: TGTGCCAGCAGTGCTCTAGCGGGAGGACGTAACGAGCAGTACTTC. Its translation: CASSALAGGRNEQYF.